The 19 T cell receptor beta chains given below trace back to one sample, sequenced in a study of T cells in Graves' hyperthyroidism and ophthalmopathy. Amplification yielded TCR beta CDR3 regions, with RNA transcripts as the source. The HTBI set primed first-round TCR CDR3 RT-PCR. In TCRdb, the multiplex PCR reads were re-called with MiXCR into one record per CDR3 protein. The sample yields approximately 630,000 distinct CDR3 sequences, 16% seen once. The specimen sequenced was blood. The receptors derive from a woman in her twenties or thirties with Graves' hyperthyroidism.

The table lists this clonotype with many counts. This chain uses TRBV7-9 with TRBJ2-5; unclear D gene. This CDR3 contains 13 residues. Germline lookup yields CDR1 SEHNR and CDR2 FQNEAQ (reference sequence). With 6 bases removed from V and 2 bases from J, the gap between germline ends came to 10 bases. The CDR3 here is CASRDGRQETQYF. CDR3 DNA sequence: TGTGCCAGCAGAGACGGGCGTCAAGAGACCCAGTACTTC.

The rearrangement uses TRBV19 and TRBJ2-3, with D maybe TRBD2 (6 bases). V lost 7 bases and J 2 bases, leaving 13 bases between the germline ends. This CDR3 has 14 amino acids. The germline V gene has CDR1 LNHDA and CDR2 SQIVND (reference sequence). The CDR3, as DNA: TGTGCCAGTATGGGCGGGGAGTACACAGATACGCAGTATTTT. Amino acid sequence: CASMGGEYTDTQYF.

Ten or more counts support this clonotype. The chain has TRBV30 and TRBJ1-4; D gene uncertain. This CDR3 region has 14 residues. Germline loops: CDR1 GTSNPN, CDR2 SVGIG (reference sequence). The V gene lost 0 bases and the J gene lost 6 bases, with 11 bases spanning the gap. CDR3 in DNA: TGTGCCTGGAGTGTTTACCTTTACGATGAAAAACTGTTTTTT. Translating it yields CAWSVYLYDEKLFF.

This clonotype has only one observation. A much larger clone differs by one base, so this may be a read error. The gene calls are TRBV30 and TRBJ2-7, with 8 bases matching TRBD1. The CDR3 length is 15 residues. Germline assignment: CDR1 GTSNPN and CDR2 SVGIG (reference sequence). V shed 2 bases and J 3 bases; nucleotides not matched to a gene: 9. CDR3 protein: CAWSMGQEGVYEQYF. The CDR3 region has the DNA TGTGCCTGGAGTATGGGACAGGAAGGGGTCTACGAGCAGTACTTC.

In this sample, this clonotype turned up many times. The V and J genes are TRBV11-2 and TRBJ2-7; tentatively, D is TRBD1 (5 bases). CDR1 is SGHAT, CDR2 FQNNGV, per germline. This CDR3 is 12 amino acids long. The V end was cut by 5 bases, the J end by 9 bases, with 14 bases between. CDR3 protein: CASSLTGQGQYF. CDR3 bases: TGTGCCAGCAGCCTAACCGGACAAGGGCAGTACTTC. The whole variable domain, filled in from reference TRBV11-2 and TRBJ2-7, reads EAGVAQSPRYKIIEKRQSVAFWCNPISGHATLYWYQQILGQGPKLLIQFQNNGVVDDSQLPKDRFSAERLKGVDSTLKIQPAKLEDSAVYLCASSLTGQGQYFGPGTRLTVT.

Ten or more counts support this clonotype. The chain couples TRBV5-1 to TRBJ2-3; perhaps TRBD2 as D (6 bases). V lost 0 bases, J lost 0 bases, and 11 bases lay in between. From germline, CDR1 is SGHRS and CDR2 YFSETQ. CDR3 length: 16 residues. The CDR3 nucleotides are TGCGCCAGCAGCTTGGTTAGCGGAGCTAGCACAGATACGCAGTATTTT. It specifies CASSLVSGASTDTQYF. The whole variable domain, remainder taken from reference TRBV5-1 and TRBJ2-3, is KAGVTQTPRYLIKTRGQQVTLSCSPISGHRSVSWYQQTPGQGLQFLFEYFSETQRNKGNFPGRFSGRQFSNSRSEMNVSTLELGDSALYLCASSLVSGASTDTQYFGPGTRLTVL.

This clonotype was counted ten times or more. The chain employs TRBV3-1 and TRBJ1-5, with TRBD1 as a possible D gene (6 bases). The length of the CDR3 is 14 residues. The germline V and J ends were trimmed by 4 bases and 6 bases, with 13 bases remaining between them. CDR1 is LGHDT, CDR2 YNNKEL, per germline (reference sequence). CDR3 protein: CASSRTQGIQPQHF. CDR3 nucleotides: TGTGCCAGCAGCCGAACCCAGGGGATTCAGCCCCAGCATTTT.

This chain connects TRBV7-2 to TRBJ2-1, with 7 bases fitting TRBD2. V was clipped by 1 base and J by 14 bases; unmatched bases: 17. Germline loops: CDR1 SGHTA, CDR2 FQGNSA. The CDR3 extends over 16 amino acids. As DNA, the CDR3 is TGTGCCAGCAGCTTAGGTCGGCCGAGACTAGCCCGTAGTGAGTTCTTC. Residues: CASSLGRPRLARSEFF. Full variable domain (outside the CDR3, taken from reference TRBV7-2 and TRBJ2-1): GAGVSQSPSNKVTEKGKDVELRCDPISGHTALYWYRQSLGQGLEFLIYFQGNSAPDKSGLPSDRFSAERTGGSVSTLTIQRTQQEDSAVYLCASSLGRPRLARSEFFGPGTRLTVL.

This clonotype has more than one count but fewer than ten. This chain uses TRBV20-1 with TRBJ2-2, with 7 bases that match TRBD1. The CDR3 totals 15 residues. V was pared by 4 bases and J by 5 bases, with 10 bases of the junction left unmatched. Germline CDR1 reads DFQATT; CDR2 reads SNEGSKA (reference sequence). The CDR3 nucleotides are TGCAGTGCTAACGATAGGGGGCAGTGGACCGGGGAGCTGTTTTTT. It is translated as CSANDRGQWTGELFF.

This clonotype was seen ten or more times. The gene calls are TRBV12-3 or TRBV12-4 and TRBJ2-7, with D perhaps given as TRBD1 or TRBD2 (5 bases each). This CDR3 contains 17 residues. Trimming removed 3 bases at V and 0 bases at J, with 18 bases between. CDR3 region: CASSFVWGPSSSYEQYF. CDR3 nucleotide sequence: TGTGCCAGCAGTTTTGTTTGGGGACCGTCGAGCTCCTACGAGCAGTACTTC.

This clonotype was counted many times. The J gene is TRBJ1-1, the V gene TRBV10-3; D might be TRBD1 (5 bases). Germline V gene lookup returns CDR1 ENHRY and CDR2 SYGVKD. CDR3 length: 14 residues. V was clipped by 4 bases and J by 3 bases, with 12 bases between them. The CDR3 loop is CAISAGGGDTEAFF. CDR3 coding DNA: TGTGCCATCAGTGCTGGGGGTGGGGACACTGAAGCTTTCTTT.

This clonotype turned up a few times. This chain connects TRBV7-3 to TRBJ2-1; 7 bases match TRBD1. The CDR3 length is 16 residues. Germline CDR1 reads SGHTA; CDR2 reads FQGTGA. Trimming at V came to 4 bases and at J to 4 bases, leaving 10 bases not matched to a gene. The CDR3 spells CASSSKKGQNYNEQFF. The CDR3 coding sequence is TGTGCCAGCAGCTCCAAGAAGGGACAGAATTACAATGAGCAGTTCTTC.

This clonotype has a handful of counts. The J gene is TRBJ1-6, the V gene TRBV30; D remains unclear. Between the trimmed V and J ends, which lost 1 base and 10 bases, there was a span of 14 bases. CDR1 is GTSNPN and CDR2 is SVGIG in the germline V gene (reference sequence). CDR3 length equals 14 residues. For the CDR3, the DNA is TGTGCCTGGAGTGAGAACAGCGGCGGGTCACCCCTCCACTTT. Translation gives CAWSENSGGSPLHF.

The sample holds a few counts of this clonotype. The chain recombines TRBV20-1 with TRBJ2-2, with 7 bases lining up with TRBD2. In germline, CDR1 is DFQATT, CDR2 SNEGSKA (reference sequence). The trim removed 0 bases at V and 0 bases at J, leaving 7 bases unmatched. The CDR3 consists of 17 residues. Here the CDR3 reads CSARDLAGVTNTGELFF. The CDR3 nucleotides read TGCAGTGCTAGAGATCTGGCGGGAGTGACGAACACCGGGGAGCTGTTTTTT.

This chain joins TRBV20-1 and TRBJ1-3, with D uncertain. This CDR3 spans 14 amino acids. Germline CDR1 reads DFQATT; CDR2 reads SNEGSKA (reference sequence). Deletions cut 1 base from V and 0 bases from J, with 7 bases between. The CDR3 here is CSARGESSGNTIYF. The CDR3 DNA reads as TGCAGTGCTAGAGGAGAGAGCTCTGGAAACACCATATATTTT.

This clonotype showed up just a few times. CDR3 residues: CSAQAGNEQYF. DNA for the CDR3: TGCAGCGCCCAAGCAGGGAACGAGCAGTACTTC. The J gene is TRBJ2-7, the V gene TRBV29-1; a weak D match, TRBD1 (5 bases). Trimming removed 7 bases from V and 5 bases from J, with 12 bases in between. This CDR3 spans 11 amino acids. Germline CDR1 reads SQVTM; CDR2 reads ANQGSEA.

A word on this clonotype: Germline is not matched at one junction end, which may reflect a read error. This chain links TRBV12-3 or TRBV12-4 with TRBJ2-1; 10 nucleotides agree with TRBD1. The CDR3 length is 16 residues. The CDR3 here is CTSIKSWGQGMHEQFF. The CDR3 nucleotides are TGTACCAGCATCAAATCGTGGGGACAGGGGATGCATGAGCAGTTCTTC.

The chain uses TRBV7-8 and TRBJ2-1, with TRBD1 identical over 7 bases. J was trimmed by 4 bases and V by 4 bases; bases with no gene match: 7. Germline V gives CDR1 SGHVS, CDR2 FQNEAQ. CDR3 length equals 15 residues. CDR3 sequence reads: CASSYPGQRYNEQFF. For the CDR3, the DNA is TGTGCCAGCAGCTACCCGGGACAGAGATACAATGAGCAGTTCTTC.

The chain employs TRBV27 and TRBJ2-7, with 12 nucleotides matching TRBD1. This CDR3 contains 17 residues. The germline V gene encodes CDR1 MNHEY and CDR2 SMNVEV (reference sequence). V was clipped by 8 bases and J by 4 bases; unmatched bases: 15. Here the CDR3 reads CASAAGSGTGGIYEQYF. CDR3 DNA: TGTGCCAGCGCGGCCGGCTCCGGGACAGGGGGCATATACGAGCAGTACTTC.